The present T cell receptor (beta chain) was sequenced within a study of tumor-infiltrating lymphocytes in primary liver carcinoma. Note on this clonotype: Its antigen is unknown.

The CDR3 is made up of 12 amino acids. The V end was cut by 6 bases, the J end by 4 bases, with 9 bases between. Germline CDR1 is SNHLY and CDR2 is FYNNEI. Priming with a constant-region primer yielded TCR beta cDNA from roughly 500 ng total RNA. Modified slightly, ARM-PCR produced TCR beta libraries over three nested multiplex PCR rounds. The opening two PCR rounds, approximately 10 cycles each, paired TRBV1-TRBV30 forward primers with a C-beta reverse primer. Each CDR3 protein is one row after TCRdb ran MiXCR on the multiplex PCR reads. The sample shows under 110,000 distinct CDR3 sequences, about two thirds of them seen only once. It was from about 19-30 mg of unsorted bulk tissue that RNA and DNA were co-extracted. Whole-study findings and limits: Tumors had a top-250-clone fraction that was significantly higher than blood (p = 0.039).

Sequenced material: liver tumor tissue from sampling region 2. The sample's subset: tumor region T2, inferior pole. The receptor comes from a woman aged 55-70 years with primary liver carcinoma and hepatitis B virus infection. The chain uses TRBV2 and TRBJ2-5, with D possibly being TRBD2 (5 bases). The CDR3 region has the DNA TGTGCCAGCAGAGAGGGATCAGAGACCCAGTACTTC. This gives the protein CASREGSETQYF.